The source of this T cell receptor (beta chain) is a study of shared clonotypes between healthy human individuals. Whole-study results and caveats: What rarefaction showed was incomplete sorted-subset sequencing despite large depth. Expectations were that clonotype sharing among donors would be affected by sequencing depth.

The authors split each subset's genomic DNA evenly across several immunoSEQ plates. Sequenced by immunoSEQ multiplex PCR; TCRdb stores in-frame clones only, minus some. Of 2 million to 2.5 million clones in the sample, roughly 95% were seen once. Naive CD8 populations comprised CD45RO-negative cells positively selected for CCR7, excluding terminally differentiated effector memory CD45RA+ cells. The study drew all its donors from Caucasian adults living in Nashville, Tennessee. In regard to this clone: Antigen specificity is unknown.

Per germline, CDR1 MNHEY and CDR2 SMNVEV (reference sequence). CDR3 size: 13 residues. Trimming removed 3 bases from V and 4 bases from J, with 9 bases in between. Sequenced input: naive CD8+ T cells sorted from blood. The chain couples TRBV27 to TRBJ1-2, with a possible D match to TRBD1 (6 bases). The clonotype originates from a man aged 18 to 35 in good health. CDR3: CASSFVQGYGYTF. The CDR3 nucleotides are TGTGCCAGCAGTTTTGTACAGGGCTATGGCTACACCTTC.